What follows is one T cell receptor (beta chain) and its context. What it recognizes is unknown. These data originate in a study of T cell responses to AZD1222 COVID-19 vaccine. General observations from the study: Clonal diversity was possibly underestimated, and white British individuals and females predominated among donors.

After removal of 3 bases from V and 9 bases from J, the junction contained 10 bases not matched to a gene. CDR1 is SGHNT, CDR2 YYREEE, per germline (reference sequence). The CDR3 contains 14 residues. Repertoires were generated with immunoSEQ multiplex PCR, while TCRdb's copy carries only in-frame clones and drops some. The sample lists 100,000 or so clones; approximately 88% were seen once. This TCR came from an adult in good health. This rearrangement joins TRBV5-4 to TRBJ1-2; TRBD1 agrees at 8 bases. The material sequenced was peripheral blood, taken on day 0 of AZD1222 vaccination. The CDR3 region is CASSSMMQGASYTF. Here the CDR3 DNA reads TGTGCCAGCAGCTCCATGATGCAGGGGGCGAGCTACACCTTC.